This entry lists 10 T cell receptor beta chains sequenced from one sample in a study of T cell clonotyping in hematopoietic cell transplantation. Sequenced by immunoSEQ multiplex PCR; TCRdb stores in-frame clones only, minus some. Here the sample spans about 11,000 clones, 40% to 55% being singletons. The sequenced sample was PBMCs, obtained 30 days after allogeneic stem cell transplant. These receptors all stem from a male patient aged 50 to 59 who had an allogeneic stem cell transplant from an unrelated donor, so the T cells may come from the graft donor. Some clones in this sample may be carry-over from other donors' samples.

The V call is TRBV4-3, the J call TRBJ1-1; D is unresolved. CDR3 length equals 13 residues. V was cut by 0 bases and J by 4 bases, with 6 bases left in between. CDR1 and CDR2 from the germline V gene are LGHNA and YSLEER. This CDR3 is CASSQDGVTEAFF. The CDR3 DNA reads TGCGCCAGCAGCCAAGATGGGGTCACTGAAGCTTTCTTT.

The chain links TRBV30 to TRBJ1-2, with 7 bases aligning to TRBD1. V was clipped by 0 bases and J by 3 bases; unmatched bases: 1. The CDR3 is 13 amino acids. The germline CDR1 and CDR2 sequences are GTSNPN and SVGIG (reference sequence). The chain's CDR3 is CAWSVTGDYGYTF. As DNA, the CDR3 is TGTGCCTGGAGTGTCACAGGGGACTATGGCTACACCTTC.

This chain links TRBV5-4 with TRBJ2-5; 8 bases are shared with TRBD1. The length of the CDR3 is 14 residues. Trimming at V came to 4 bases and at J to 4 bases, leaving 6 bases not matched to a gene. Germline CDR1 is SGHNT and CDR2 is YYREEE (reference sequence). This CDR3 reads CASSRQGLAETQYF. The DNA of the CDR3 is TGTGCCAGCAGCCGACAGGGGTTGGCAGAGACCCAGTACTTC. Full variable domain (missing parts from reference TRBV5-4 and TRBJ2-5): ETGVTQSPTHLIKTRGQQVTLRCSSQSGHNTVSWYQQALGQGPQFIFQYYREEENGRGNFPPRFSGLQFPNYSSELNVNALELDDSALYLCASSRQGLAETQYFGPGTRLLVL.

This chain uses TRBV9 with TRBJ1-1; D gene ambiguous. The CDR3 has 14 amino acids. The germline V gene has CDR1 SGDLS and CDR2 YYNGEE. V was cut by 0 bases and J by 1 base, with 7 bases left in between. DNA of the CDR3: TGTGCCAGCAGCGTAGGTAGAGAGAACACTGAAGCTTTCTTT. The encoded protein is CASSVGRENTEAFF.

This clone showed up just once. The genes are TRBV13 and TRBJ2-3; TRBD2 matches at 10 bases. This CDR3 is built from 16 residues. J gave up 4 bases and V 2 bases, and 6 bases lay outside the gene matches. The germline gives CDR1 PRHDT, CDR2 FYEKMQ (reference sequence). CDR3 protein: CASSLPGLAYPDTQYF. CDR3 nucleotides: TGTGCCAGCAGCTTACCGGGACTAGCGTACCCAGATACGCAGTATTTT.

A few counts support this clone. The V call is TRBV30, the J call TRBJ2-1, with 7 bases matching TRBD2. The CDR3 loop spans 12 amino acids. Trimming at V came to 8 bases and at J to 11 bases, leaving 12 bases not matched to a gene. The germline V gene has CDR1 GTSNPN and CDR2 SVGIG (reference sequence). CDR3 DNA: TGTGCCGGGGGGGTATGGGAATTTCAGCAGTTCTTC. Its protein product is CAGGVWEFQQFF.

This clone has a handful of counts. The chain combines TRBV6-1 with TRBJ1-6; D unclear. This CDR3 spans 12 amino acids. V was trimmed by 3 bases and J by 11 bases, leaving 8 bases between them. Germline lookup yields CDR1 MNHNS and CDR2 SASEGT. The CDR3 loop reads CASSEAEAPLHF. CDR3 in DNA: TGTGCCAGCAGTGAGGCGGAGGCACCCCTCCACTTT.

This clone came up once. The chain is built from TRBV4-1 and TRBJ2-2; TRBD2 matches at 14 bases. Germline assignment: CDR1 MGHRA and CDR2 YSYEKL. This CDR3 spans 18 amino acids. With V trimmed by 2 bases and J by 0 bases, 2 bases remained unmatched. The CDR3 sequence: CASSQRTSGGTNTGELFF. In nucleotides, the CDR3 is TGCGCCAGCAGCCAAAGGACTAGCGGGGGGACGAACACCGGGGAGCTGTTTTTT.

The V gene is TRBV28, the J gene TRBJ2-1, with TRBD1 identical over 8 bases. The CDR3 is 15 residues long. Germline-derived CDR1 and CDR2 are MDHEN and SYDVKM. V trimming: 3 bases; J trimming: 3 bases; junction bases outside the gene matches: 4. As DNA, the CDR3 is TGTGCCAGCAGTTTTTTAGGACAGGGCTACAATGAGCAGTTCTTC. Translation gives CASSFLGQGYNEQFF.

J is TRBJ1-2 and V is TRBV19; TRBD1 aligns across 8 bases. V gave up 3 bases and J gave up 8 bases; unmatched junction bases: 8. This CDR3 contains 14 residues. Germline lookup yields CDR1 LNHDA and CDR2 SQIVND (reference sequence). CDR3 region: CASSIAQGAGGYTF. DNA for the CDR3: TGTGCCAGTAGTATCGCCCAGGGGGCAGGCGGCTACACCTTC.